Given below is one T cell receptor beta chain in context. The data were obtained in a study of technical replicates of blood from a handful of donors. The table came from immunoSEQ multiplex PCR; TCRdb's copy has only in-frame clones and leaves some out. The sample lists more than 90,000 clones, roughly 96% seen once, with 0.26% in the top ten. This TCR derives from a human donor in good health. Specimen: T cells isolated from PBMCs.

CDR3 nucleotide sequence: TGTGCCAGCAGCTTACAAGCGGGGGGGACAGATACGCAGTATTTT. Translated: CASSLQAGGTDTQYF. The J gene is TRBJ2-3, the V gene TRBV7-2, with 10 bases aligning to TRBD2. Germline CDR1 SGHTA, CDR2 FQGNSA. The junction had 2 bases not matched to a gene; V was cut back by 2 bases and J by 3 bases. CDR3 length: 15 amino acids.